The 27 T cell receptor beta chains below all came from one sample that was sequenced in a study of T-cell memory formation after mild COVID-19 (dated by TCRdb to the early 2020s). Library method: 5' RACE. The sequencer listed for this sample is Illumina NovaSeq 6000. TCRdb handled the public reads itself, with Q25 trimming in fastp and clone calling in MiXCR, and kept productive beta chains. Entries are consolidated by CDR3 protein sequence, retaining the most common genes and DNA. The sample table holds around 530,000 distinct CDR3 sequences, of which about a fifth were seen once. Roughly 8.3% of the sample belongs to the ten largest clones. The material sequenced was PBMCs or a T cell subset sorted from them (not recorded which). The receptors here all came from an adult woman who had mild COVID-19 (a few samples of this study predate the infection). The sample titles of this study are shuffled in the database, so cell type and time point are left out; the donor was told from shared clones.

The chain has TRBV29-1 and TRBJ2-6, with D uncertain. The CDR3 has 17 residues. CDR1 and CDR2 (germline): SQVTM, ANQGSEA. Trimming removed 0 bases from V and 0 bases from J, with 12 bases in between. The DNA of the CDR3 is TGCAGCGTTGAAGATCCACGTGACGGCTCTGGGGCCAACGTCCTGACTTTC. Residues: CSVEDPRDGSGANVLTF.

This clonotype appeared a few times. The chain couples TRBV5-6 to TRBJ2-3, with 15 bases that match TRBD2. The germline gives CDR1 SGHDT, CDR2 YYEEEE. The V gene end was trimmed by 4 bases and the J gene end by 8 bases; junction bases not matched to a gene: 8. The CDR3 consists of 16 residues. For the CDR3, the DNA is TGTGCCAGCAGCGCCCGGACTAGCGGGGGGGTTGGTACGCAGTATTTT. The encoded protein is CASSARTSGGVGTQYF.

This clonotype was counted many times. The chain's CDR3 is CASSSDLNTGELFF. The CDR3 nucleotides are TGTGCCAGCAGTTCGGATCTGAACACCGGGGAGCTGTTTTTT. The chain carries TRBV6-6 and TRBJ2-2; D is undetermined. The CDR3 extends over 14 amino acids. Trimming took 4 bases from V and 1 from J, leaving 7 bases between them. Germline assignment: CDR1 MNHNY and CDR2 SVGAGI (reference sequence).

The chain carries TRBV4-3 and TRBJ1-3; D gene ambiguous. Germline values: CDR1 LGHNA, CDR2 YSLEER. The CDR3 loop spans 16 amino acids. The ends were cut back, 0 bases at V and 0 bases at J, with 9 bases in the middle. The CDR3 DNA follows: TGCGCCAGCAGCCAAGATCGAACAGTCTCTGGAAACACCATATATTTT. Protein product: CASSQDRTVSGNTIYF.

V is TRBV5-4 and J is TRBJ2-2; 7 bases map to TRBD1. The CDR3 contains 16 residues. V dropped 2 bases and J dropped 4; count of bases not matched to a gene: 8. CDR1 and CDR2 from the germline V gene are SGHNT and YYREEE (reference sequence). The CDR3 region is CASSLGDRVSTGELFF. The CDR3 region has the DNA TGTGCCAGCAGCTTAGGCGACAGGGTGAGCACCGGGGAGCTGTTTTTT.

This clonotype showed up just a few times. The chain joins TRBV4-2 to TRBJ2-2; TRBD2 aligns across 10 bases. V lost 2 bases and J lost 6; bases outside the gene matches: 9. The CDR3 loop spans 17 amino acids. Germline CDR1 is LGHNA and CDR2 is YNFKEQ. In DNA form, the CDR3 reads TGTGCCAGCAGCCAACAAGTACCTAGCGGGAGCCCCGGGGAGCTGTTTTTT. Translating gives CASSQQVPSGSPGELFF.

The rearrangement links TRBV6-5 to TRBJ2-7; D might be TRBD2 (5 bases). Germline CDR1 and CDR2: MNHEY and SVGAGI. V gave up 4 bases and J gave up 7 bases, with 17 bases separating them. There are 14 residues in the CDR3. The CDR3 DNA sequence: TGTGCCAGCAGTTCCGGTCCCTCGCCGGGGGAGCAGTACTTC. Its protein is CASSSGPSPGEQYF.

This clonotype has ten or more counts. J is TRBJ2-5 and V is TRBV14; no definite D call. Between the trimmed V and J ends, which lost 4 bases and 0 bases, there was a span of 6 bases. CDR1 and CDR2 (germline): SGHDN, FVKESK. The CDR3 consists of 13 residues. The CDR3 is CASSRTYQETQYF. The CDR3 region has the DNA TGTGCCAGCAGCCGGACGTACCAAGAGACCCAGTACTTC.

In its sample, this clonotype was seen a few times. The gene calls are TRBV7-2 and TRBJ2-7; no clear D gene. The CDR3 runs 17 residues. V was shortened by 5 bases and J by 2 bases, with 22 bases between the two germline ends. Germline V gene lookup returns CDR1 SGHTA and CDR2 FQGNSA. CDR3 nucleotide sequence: TGTGCCAGCAGCCGGAGTCCTTATACAGAAGTAGCCTACGAGCAGTACTTC. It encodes CASSRSPYTEVAYEQYF.

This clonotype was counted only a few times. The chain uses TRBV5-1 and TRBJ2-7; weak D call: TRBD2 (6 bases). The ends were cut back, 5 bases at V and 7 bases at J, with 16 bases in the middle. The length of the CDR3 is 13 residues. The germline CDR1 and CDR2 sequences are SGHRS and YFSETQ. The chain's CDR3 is CASSFNGAGEQYF. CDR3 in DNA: TGCGCCAGCAGTTTCAATGGGGCGGGAGAGCAGTACTTC.

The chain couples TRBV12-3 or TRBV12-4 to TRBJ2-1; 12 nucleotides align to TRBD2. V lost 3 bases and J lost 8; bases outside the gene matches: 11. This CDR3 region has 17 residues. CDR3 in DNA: TGTGCCAGCAGTTTCTTACCACCTAGCGGGGGGGCCGATGAGCAGTTCTTC. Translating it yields CASSFLPPSGGADEQFF.

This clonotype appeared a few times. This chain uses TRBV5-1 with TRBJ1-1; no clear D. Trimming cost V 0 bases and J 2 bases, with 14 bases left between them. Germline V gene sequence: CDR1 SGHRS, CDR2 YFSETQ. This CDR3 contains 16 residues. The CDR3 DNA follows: TGCGCCAGCAGCTTGGTCTTTCGGGTTCGAAACACTGAAGCTTTCTTT. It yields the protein CASSLVFRVRNTEAFF.

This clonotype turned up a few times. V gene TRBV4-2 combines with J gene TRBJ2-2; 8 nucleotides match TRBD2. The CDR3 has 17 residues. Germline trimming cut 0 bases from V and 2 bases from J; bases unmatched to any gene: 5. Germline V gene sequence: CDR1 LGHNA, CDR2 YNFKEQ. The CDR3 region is CASSQEPGTSNTGELFF. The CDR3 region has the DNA TGTGCCAGCAGCCAAGAGCCCGGGACTAGTAACACCGGGGAGCTGTTTTTT.

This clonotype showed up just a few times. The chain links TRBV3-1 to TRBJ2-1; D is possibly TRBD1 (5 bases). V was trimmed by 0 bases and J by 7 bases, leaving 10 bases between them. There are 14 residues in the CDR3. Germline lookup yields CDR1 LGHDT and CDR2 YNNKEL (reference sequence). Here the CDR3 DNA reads TGTGCCAGCAGCCAAGACAGGGTGGGAAATGAGCAGTTCTTC. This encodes CASSQDRVGNEQFF.

CDR3 amino acids: CASSLGTGSDTQYF. In DNA, the CDR3 is TGTGCCAGCAGTTTAGGGACAGGGTCAGATACGCAGTATTTT. The chain employs TRBV27 and TRBJ2-3, with TRBD1 matching 9 bases. CDR3 length equals 14 residues. CDR1 MNHEY and CDR2 SMNVEV come from the germline V gene (reference sequence). After removal of 2 bases from V and 4 bases from J, the junction contained 1 base not matched to a gene.

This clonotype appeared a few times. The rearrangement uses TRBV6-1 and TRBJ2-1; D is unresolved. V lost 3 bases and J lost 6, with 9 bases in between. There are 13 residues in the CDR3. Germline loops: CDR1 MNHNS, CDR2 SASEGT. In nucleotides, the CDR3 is TGTGCCAGCAGTGATCCCCCCTTCAATGAGCAGTTCTTC. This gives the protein CASSDPPFNEQFF.

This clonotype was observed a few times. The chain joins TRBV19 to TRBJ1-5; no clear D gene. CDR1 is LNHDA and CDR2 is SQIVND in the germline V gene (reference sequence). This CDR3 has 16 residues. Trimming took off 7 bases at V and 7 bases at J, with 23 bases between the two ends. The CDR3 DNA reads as TGTGCCAGTACCCCTATGGACCGAACCAGCGGGCAGCCCCAGCATTTT. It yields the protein CASTPMDRTSGQPQHF.

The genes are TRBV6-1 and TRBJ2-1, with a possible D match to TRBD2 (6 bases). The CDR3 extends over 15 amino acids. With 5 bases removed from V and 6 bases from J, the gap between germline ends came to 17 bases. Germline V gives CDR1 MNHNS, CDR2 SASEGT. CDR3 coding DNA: TGTGCCAGCAGTTACACTAGCCTGGGGGGCAATGAGCAGTTCTTC. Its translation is CASSYTSLGGNEQFF.

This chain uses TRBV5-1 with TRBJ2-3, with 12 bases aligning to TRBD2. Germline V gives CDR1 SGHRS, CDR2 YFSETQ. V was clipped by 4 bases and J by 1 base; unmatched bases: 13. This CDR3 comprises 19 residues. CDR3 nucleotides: TGCGCCAGCAGCCCCCGGACTAGCGGGGTGGTCTACGGCACAGATACGCAGTATTTT. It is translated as CASSPRTSGVVYGTDTQYF.

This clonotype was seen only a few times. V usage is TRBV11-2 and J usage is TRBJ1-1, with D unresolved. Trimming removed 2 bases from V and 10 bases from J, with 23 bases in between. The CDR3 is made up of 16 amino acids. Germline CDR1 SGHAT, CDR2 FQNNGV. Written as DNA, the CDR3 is TGTGCCAGCAGCTTAACTTTAGGGCAGAGCACATTAGGAGCTTTCTTT. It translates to CASSLTLGQSTLGAFF.

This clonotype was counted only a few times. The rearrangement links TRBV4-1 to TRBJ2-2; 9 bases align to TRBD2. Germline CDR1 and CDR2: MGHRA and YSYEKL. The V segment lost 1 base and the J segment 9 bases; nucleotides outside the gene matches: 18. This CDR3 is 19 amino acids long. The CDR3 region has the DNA TGCGCCAGCAGCCAAGTCGGCGGCGGGAGGGCGTTAGGGCGTTGGGAGCTGTTTTTT. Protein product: CASSQVGGGRALGRWELFF.

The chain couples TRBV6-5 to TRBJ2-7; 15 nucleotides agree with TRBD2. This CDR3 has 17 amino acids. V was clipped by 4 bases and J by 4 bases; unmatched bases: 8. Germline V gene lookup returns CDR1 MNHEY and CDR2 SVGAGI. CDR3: CASSSTGLAGGRYEQYF. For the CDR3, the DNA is TGTGCCAGCAGTTCCACGGGACTAGCGGGAGGTAGATACGAGCAGTACTTC.

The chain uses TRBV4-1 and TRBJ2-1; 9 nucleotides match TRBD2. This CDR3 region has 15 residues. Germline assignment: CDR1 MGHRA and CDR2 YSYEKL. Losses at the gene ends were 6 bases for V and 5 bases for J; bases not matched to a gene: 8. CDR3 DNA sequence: TGCGCCAGCAGGTCTACTAGCGGGCGCCACAATGAGCAGTTCTTC. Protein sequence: CASRSTSGRHNEQFF.

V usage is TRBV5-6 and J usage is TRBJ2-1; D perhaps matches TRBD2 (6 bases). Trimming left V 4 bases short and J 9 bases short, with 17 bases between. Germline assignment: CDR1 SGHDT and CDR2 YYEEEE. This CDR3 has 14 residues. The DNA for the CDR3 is TGTGCCAGCAGCCCGCGACTAGGGCTGGGTGAGCAGTTCTTC. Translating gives CASSPRLGLGEQFF.

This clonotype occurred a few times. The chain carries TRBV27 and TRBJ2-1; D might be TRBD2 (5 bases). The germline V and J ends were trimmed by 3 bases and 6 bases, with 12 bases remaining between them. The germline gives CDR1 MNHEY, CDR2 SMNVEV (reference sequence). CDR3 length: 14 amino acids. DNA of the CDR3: TGTGCCAGCAGTTTCTTCGGGATACGCAATGAGCAGTTCTTC. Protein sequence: CASSFFGIRNEQFF.

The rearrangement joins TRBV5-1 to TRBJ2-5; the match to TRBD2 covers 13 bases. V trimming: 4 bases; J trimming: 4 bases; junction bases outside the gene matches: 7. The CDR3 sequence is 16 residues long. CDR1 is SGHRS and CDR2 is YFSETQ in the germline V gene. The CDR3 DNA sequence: TGCGCCAGCAGCCTCCAGACTAGCGGGGGGTCAGAGACCCAGTACTTC. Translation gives CASSLQTSGGSETQYF.

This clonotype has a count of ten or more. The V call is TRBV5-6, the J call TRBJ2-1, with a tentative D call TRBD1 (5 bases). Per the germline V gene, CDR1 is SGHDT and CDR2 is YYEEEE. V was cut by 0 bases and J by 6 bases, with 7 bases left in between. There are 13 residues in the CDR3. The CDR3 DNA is TGTGCCAGCAGCTTGGGGGGCTCCAATGAGCAGTTCTTC. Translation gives CASSLGGSNEQFF.